The 8 T cell receptor beta chains below were found in one sample sequenced in a study of shared clonotypes between healthy human individuals. Data came from immunoSEQ multiplex PCR; TCRdb stores just in-frame clones and leaves some out. In the table there are roughly 700,000 clones, about 74% of which are singletons. Sequencing was done on a sample of memory CD4+ T cells sorted from blood. The subset is: CD45RA-negative fraction. All receptors derive from a woman aged 25 to 39 in good health.

At least ten counts were recorded for this clone. This chain connects TRBV7-7 to TRBJ2-2; 7 bases are shared with TRBD1. Germline V lookup: CDR1 SSHAT, CDR2 FNYEAQ (reference sequence). CDR3 length: 16 amino acids. The junction had 8 bases not matched to a gene; V was cut back by 5 bases and J by 2 bases. CDR3 region: CASSPQGVANTGELFF. CDR3 DNA sequence: TGTGCCAGCAGCCCTCAGGGGGTCGCCAACACCGGGGAGCTGTTTTTT.

This sequence joins TRBV6-5 and TRBJ2-5; D call uncertain. Between the trimmed V and J ends, which lost 5 bases and 5 bases, there was a span of 6 bases. The germline CDR1 and CDR2 sequences are MNHEY and SVGAGI. CDR3 length: 11 amino acids. CDR3 sequence reads: CASSEMETQYF. CDR3 DNA sequence: TGTGCCAGCAGTGAGATGGAGACCCAGTACTTC.

This chain joins TRBV4-1 and TRBJ1-5; the D is unclear. The CDR3 consists of 15 residues. Germline V CDR1 and CDR2: MGHRA, YSYEKL. Trimming cost V 4 bases and J 5 bases, with 15 bases left between them. The CDR3 DNA follows: TGCGCCAGCAGCCCTCAGGTGGGGTTGGATCAGCCCCAGCATTTT. Translating it yields CASSPQVGLDQPQHF.

This clone was seen just once. This rearrangement joins TRBV5-1 to TRBJ2-3; 9 nucleotides match TRBD2. V gave up 4 bases and J gave up 4 bases; unmatched junction bases: 10. Germline V gene data show CDR1 as SGHRS and CDR2 as YFSETQ. CDR3 length: 16 amino acids. The CDR3 region is CASSPIYSGSADTQYF. The CDR3 DNA follows: TGCGCCAGCAGCCCGATCTATAGCGGGAGCGCAGATACGCAGTATTTT.

This clone was seen a handful of times. V and J are TRBV7-8 and TRBJ2-7; 11 bases agree with TRBD1. Per the germline V gene, CDR1 is SGHVS and CDR2 is FQNEAQ. The CDR3 has 15 residues. After removal of 4 bases from V and 6 bases from J, the junction contained 8 bases not matched to a gene. The CDR3 region has the DNA TGTGCCAGCAGCTCAACCGGGACAGGGGGAACCGAGCAGTACTTC. This codes for CASSSTGTGGTEQYF.

This clone was observed a few times. Different DNA sequences within this sample yield the same CDR3. The chain carries TRBV5-1 and TRBJ2-7; 9 positions agree with TRBD1. This CDR3 is built from 14 residues. Trimming cost V 0 bases and J 7 bases; bases outside gene matches: 5. Germline V lookup: CDR1 SGHRS, CDR2 YFSETQ. Here the CDR3 reads CASSLGTGALEQYF. The CDR3 region has the DNA TGCGCCAGCAGCTTGGGGACAGGGGCTCTGGAGCAGTACTTC.

The CDR3: CASSVGSGGNEQFF. The CDR3 DNA reads TGTGCCAGCAGCGTAGGTTCGGGAGGGAATGAGCAGTTCTTC. This chain connects TRBV9 to TRBJ2-1; TRBD2 matches 8 bases. CDR1 and CDR2 (germline): SGDLS, YYNGEE. Trimming cost V 0 bases and J 7 bases; bases outside gene matches: 3. CDR3 length: 14 residues.

The gene calls are TRBV10-1 and TRBJ2-3; TRBD2 matches 9 bases. CDR1 is WNHNN and CDR2 is SYGVQD in the germline V gene (reference sequence). The CDR3 runs 16 residues. Trimming at V came to 8 bases and at J to 1 base, leaving 10 bases not matched to a gene. The CDR3 protein is CASALSSGMGTDTQYF. DNA for the CDR3: TGCGCCAGCGCCTTGTCTAGCGGGATGGGCACAGATACGCAGTATTTT.